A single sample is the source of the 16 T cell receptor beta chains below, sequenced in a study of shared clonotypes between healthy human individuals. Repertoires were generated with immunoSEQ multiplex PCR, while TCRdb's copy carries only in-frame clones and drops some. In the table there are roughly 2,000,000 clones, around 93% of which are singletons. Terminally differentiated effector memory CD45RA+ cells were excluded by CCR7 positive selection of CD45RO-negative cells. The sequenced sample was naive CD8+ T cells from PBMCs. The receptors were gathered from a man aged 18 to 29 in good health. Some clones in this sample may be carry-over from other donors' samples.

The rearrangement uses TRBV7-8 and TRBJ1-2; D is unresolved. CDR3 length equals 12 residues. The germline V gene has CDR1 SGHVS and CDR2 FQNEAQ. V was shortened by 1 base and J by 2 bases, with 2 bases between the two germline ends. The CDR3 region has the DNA TGTGCCAGCAGCTTAGAGAACTATGGCTACACCTTC. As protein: CASSLENYGYTF.

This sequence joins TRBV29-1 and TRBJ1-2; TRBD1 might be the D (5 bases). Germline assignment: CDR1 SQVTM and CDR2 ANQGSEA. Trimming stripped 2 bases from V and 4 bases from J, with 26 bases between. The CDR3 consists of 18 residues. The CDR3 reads CSVEKGLRQGPVGYGYTF. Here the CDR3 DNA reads TGCAGCGTTGAAAAGGGGTTGAGACAAGGGCCCGTTGGCTATGGCTACACCTTC.

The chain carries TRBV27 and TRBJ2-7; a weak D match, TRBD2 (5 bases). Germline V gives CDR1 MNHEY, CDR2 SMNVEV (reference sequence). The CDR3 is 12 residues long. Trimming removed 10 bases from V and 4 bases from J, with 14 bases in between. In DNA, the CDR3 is TGTGCCACCGAGAGCGGTACGTACGAGCAGTACTTC. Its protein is CATESGTYEQYF.

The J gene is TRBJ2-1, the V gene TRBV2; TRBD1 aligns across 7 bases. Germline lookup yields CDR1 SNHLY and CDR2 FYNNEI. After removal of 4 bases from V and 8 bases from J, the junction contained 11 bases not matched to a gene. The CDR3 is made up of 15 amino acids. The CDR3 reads CASSGIATGLYEQFF. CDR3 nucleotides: TGTGCCAGCAGTGGGATCGCGACAGGGCTGTATGAGCAGTTCTTC. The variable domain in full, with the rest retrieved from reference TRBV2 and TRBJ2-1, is EPEVTQTPSHQVTQMGQEVILRCVPISNHLYFYWYRQILGQKVEFLVSFYNNEISEKSEIFDDQFSVERPDGSNFTLKIRSTKLEDSAMYFCASSGIATGLYEQFFGPGTRLTVL.

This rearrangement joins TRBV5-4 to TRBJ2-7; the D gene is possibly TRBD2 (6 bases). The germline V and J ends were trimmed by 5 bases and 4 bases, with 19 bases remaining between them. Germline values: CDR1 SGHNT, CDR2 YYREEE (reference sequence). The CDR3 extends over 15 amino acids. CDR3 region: CASSPFRDSIYEQYF. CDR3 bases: TGTGCCAGCAGTCCCTTCCGGGACTCAATATACGAGCAGTACTTC.

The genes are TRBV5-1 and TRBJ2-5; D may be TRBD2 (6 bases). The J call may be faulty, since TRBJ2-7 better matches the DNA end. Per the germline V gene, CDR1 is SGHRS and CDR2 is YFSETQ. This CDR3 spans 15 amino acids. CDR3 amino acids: CASSLAAGFPYEQYF. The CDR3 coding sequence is TGCGCCAGCAGCTTGGCCGCGGGGTTTCCCTACGAGCAGTACTTC.

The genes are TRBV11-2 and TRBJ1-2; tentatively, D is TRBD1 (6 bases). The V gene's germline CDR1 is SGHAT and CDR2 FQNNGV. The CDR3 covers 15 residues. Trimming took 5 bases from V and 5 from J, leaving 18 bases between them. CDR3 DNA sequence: TGTGCCAGCAGCCAAGGGGGTGTCGGGGAGTATGGCTACACCTTC. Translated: CASSQGGVGEYGYTF.

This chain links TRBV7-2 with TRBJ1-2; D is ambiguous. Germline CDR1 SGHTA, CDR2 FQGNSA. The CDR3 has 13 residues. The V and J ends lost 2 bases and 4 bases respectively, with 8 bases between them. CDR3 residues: CASSLRVVYGYTF. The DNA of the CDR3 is TGTGCCAGCAGCTTAAGGGTAGTCTATGGCTACACCTTC.

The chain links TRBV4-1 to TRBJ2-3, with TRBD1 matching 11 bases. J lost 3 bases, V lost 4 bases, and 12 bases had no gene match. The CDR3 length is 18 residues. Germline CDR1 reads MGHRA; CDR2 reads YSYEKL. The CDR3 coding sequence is TGCGCCAGCAGCCCGAAGTTCGGGGGACAGGGGGTTACAGATACGCAGTATTTT. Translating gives CASSPKFGGQGVTDTQYF.

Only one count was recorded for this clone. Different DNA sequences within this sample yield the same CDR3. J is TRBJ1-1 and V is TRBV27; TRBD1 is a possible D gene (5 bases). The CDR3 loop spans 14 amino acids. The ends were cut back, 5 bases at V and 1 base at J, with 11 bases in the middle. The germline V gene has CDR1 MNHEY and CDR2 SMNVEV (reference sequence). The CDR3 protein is CASSLEGWNTEAFF. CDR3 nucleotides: TGTGCCAGCAGTCTGGAGGGGTGGAACACTGAAGCTTTCTTT.

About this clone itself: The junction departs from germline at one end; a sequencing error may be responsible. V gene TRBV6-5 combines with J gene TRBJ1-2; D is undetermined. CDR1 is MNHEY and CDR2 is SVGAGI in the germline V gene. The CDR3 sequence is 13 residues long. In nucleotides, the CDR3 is TGTGCCAGCAGTGACTCGGTTGTGGGGGGCTACACCTTC. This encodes CASSDSVVGGYTF.

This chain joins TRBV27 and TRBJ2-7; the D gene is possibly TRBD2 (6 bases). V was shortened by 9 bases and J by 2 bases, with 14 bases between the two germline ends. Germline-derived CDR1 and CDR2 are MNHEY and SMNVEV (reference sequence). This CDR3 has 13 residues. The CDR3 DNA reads TGTGCCAGTACCTTTGGAGGGCCCTACGAGCAGTACTTC. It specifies CASTFGGPYEQYF.

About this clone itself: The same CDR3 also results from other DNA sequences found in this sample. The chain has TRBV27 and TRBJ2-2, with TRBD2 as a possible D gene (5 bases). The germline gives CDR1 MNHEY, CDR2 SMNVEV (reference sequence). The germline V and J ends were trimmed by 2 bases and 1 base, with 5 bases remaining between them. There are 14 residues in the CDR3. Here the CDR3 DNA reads TGTGCCAGCAGTTTACGGGGGAACACCGGGGAGCTGTTTTTT. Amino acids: CASSLRGNTGELFF.

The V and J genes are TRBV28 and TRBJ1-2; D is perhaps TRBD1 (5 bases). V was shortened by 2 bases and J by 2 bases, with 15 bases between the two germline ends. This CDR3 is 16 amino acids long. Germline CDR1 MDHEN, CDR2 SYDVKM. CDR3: CASSLPAPTANYGYTF. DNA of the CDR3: TGTGCCAGCAGTTTACCCGCGCCGACAGCCAACTATGGCTACACCTTC.

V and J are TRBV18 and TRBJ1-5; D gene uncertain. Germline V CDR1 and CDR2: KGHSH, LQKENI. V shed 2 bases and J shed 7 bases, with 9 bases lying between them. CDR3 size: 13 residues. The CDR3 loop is CASSPNAGQPQHF. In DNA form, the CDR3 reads TGTGCCAGCTCACCAAACGCCGGACAGCCCCAGCATTTT.

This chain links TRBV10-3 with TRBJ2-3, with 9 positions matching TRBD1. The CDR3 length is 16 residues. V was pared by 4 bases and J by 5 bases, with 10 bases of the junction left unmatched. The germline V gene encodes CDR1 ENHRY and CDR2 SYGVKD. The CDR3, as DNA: TGTGCCATCAGTGGGATCCCGGGACAGGGAAGAGATACGCAGTATTTT. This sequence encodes CAISGIPGQGRDTQYF.